The entry that follows covers one T cell receptor (beta chain) sequence. What it binds is unknown. This record comes from a study of a mutant IDH1 vaccine in newly diagnosed glioma. Whole-study context: Treated patients comprised around 60% males and approximately 38% females, mean age about 44 years. Every participant had undergone radiotherapy, temozolomide, or both before, and most underwent both.

Time point noted: week 23, last vaccination. Alongside topical imiquimod, each dose of vaccine comprised 300 ug of mutant IDH1 20-mer peptide. Sequencing was performed with immunoSEQ multiplex PCR; in TCRdb, only in-frame clones are kept and a portion is missing. The sample contains 77,000 or so clones, 85% to 90% of which appear only once. The CDR3 is 16 amino acids. V gave up 3 bases and J gave up 0 bases, with 12 bases separating them. Germline lookup yields CDR1 MNHNS and CDR2 SASEGT. The sample in question was PBMCs, obtained from a glioma patient whose treatment included an IDH1 peptide vaccine. The genes are TRBV6-1 and TRBJ1-3, with D perhaps TRBD1 (5 bases). The receptor comes from a woman aged 45-60 years with glioma. Here the CDR3 DNA reads TGTGCCAGCAGTGACCAGGGACCGGCCTCTGGAAACACCATATATTTT. It codes for CASSDQGPASGNTIYF.